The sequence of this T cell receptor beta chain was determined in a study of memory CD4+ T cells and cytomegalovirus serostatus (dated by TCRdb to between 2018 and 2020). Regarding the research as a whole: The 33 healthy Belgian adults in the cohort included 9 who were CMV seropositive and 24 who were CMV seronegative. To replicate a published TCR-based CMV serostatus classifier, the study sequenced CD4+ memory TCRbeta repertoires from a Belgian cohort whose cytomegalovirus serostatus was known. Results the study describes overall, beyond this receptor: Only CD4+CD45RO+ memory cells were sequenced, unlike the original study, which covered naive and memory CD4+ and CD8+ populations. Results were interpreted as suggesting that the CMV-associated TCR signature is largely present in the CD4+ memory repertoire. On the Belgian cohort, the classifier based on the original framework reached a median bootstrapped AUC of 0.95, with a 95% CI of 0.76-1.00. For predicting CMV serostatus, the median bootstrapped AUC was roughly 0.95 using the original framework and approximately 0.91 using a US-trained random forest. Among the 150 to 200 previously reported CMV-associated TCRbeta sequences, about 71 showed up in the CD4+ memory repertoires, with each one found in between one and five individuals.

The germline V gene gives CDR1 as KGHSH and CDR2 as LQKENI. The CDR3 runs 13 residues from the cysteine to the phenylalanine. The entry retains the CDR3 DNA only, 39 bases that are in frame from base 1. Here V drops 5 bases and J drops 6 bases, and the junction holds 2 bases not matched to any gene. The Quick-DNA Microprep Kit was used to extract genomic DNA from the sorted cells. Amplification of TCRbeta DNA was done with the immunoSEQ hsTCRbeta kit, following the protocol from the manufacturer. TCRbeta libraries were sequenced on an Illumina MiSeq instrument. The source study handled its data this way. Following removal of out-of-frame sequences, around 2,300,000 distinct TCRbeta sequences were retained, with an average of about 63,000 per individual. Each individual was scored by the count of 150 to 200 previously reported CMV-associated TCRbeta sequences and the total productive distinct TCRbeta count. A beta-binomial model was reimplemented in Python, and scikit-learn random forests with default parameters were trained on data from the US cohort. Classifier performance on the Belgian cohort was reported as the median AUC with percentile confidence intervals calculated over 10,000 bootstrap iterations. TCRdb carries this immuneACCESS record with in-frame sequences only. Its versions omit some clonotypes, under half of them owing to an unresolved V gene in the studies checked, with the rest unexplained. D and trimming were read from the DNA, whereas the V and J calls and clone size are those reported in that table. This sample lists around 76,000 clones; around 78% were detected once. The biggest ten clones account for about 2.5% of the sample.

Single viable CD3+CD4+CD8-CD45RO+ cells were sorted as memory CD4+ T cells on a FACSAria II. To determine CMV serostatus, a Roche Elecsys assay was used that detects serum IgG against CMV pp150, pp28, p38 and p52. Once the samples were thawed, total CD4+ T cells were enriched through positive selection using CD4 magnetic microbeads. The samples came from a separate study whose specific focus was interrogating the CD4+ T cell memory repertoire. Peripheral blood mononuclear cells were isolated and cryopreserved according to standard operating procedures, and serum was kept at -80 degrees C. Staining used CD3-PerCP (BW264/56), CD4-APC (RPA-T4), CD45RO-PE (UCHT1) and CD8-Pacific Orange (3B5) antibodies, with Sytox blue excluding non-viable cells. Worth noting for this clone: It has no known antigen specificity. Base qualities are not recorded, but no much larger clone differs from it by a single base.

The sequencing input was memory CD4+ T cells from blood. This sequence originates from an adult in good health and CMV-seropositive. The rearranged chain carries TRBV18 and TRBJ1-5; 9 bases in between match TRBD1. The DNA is TGTGCCAGCTCATCGACAGGGGGTCAGCCCCAGCATTTT. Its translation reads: CASSSTGGQPQHF.